This T cell receptor beta chain was profiled in a study of cytomegalovirus exposure and HLA in healthy donors. Researchers ran the PCR with 60 Vbeta and 13 Jbeta primers. Profiled with immunoSEQ multiplex PCR; TCRdb holds only in-frame clones, not every one. The data show approximately 150,000 clones, approximately 73% seen once. Study observations and caveats: Later analysis demonstrated an association between a missense DCLRE1C variant and TCR beta V- and J-gene trimming. Among TCR beta chains of equal frequency, HLA-associated ones were more clonally expanded in a later analysis. Later analysis showed most CMV-associated TCR beta chains appearing HLA-restricted.

Comment on this clone: Its target is unknown.

Sequencing used PBMCs. The TCR was taken from a man aged 45-65 years in good health and CMV-seronegative.

CDR3 region: CASSEPGQVTGGYTF. The CDR3 DNA reads as TGTGCCAGCAGTGAACCGGGACAGGTCACAGGTGGCTACACCTTC. The chain links TRBV6-1 to TRBJ1-2; 8 nucleotides line up with TRBD1. The CDR3 covers 15 residues. The V gene end was trimmed by 2 bases and the J gene end by 7 bases; junction bases not matched to a gene: 9. Germline lookup yields CDR1 MNHNS and CDR2 SASEGT.